These 10 T cell receptor beta chains were sequenced from one sample in a study of blood T cell repertoires in COVID-19. Sequenced by immunoSEQ multiplex PCR; TCRdb stores in-frame clones only, minus some. The sample shows under 350,000 clones, around 78% of them seen only once. The specimen was peripheral blood. The receptor set was obtained from a man between 60 and 75 years old who had recovered from COVID-19.

This clone showed up just a few times. The rearrangement uses TRBV19 and TRBJ1-5; D might be TRBD1 (6 bases). Trimming cost V 7 bases and J 4 bases, with 11 bases left between them. Germline values: CDR1 LNHDA, CDR2 SQIVND (reference sequence). This CDR3 is 13 amino acids long. CDR3 sequence reads: CASTRGQNQPQHF. In DNA, the CDR3 is TGTGCCAGTACCCGAGGACAGAATCAGCCCCAGCATTTT.

J is TRBJ2-1 and V is TRBV29-1; D perhaps matches TRBD2 (7 bases). The CDR3 length is 14 residues. V dropped 6 bases and J dropped 9 bases, with 21 bases sitting between them. CDR1 SQVTM and CDR2 ANQGSEA come from the germline V gene. CDR3 region: CSVPTNQRGGEQFF. CDR3 coding DNA: TGCAGCGTCCCTACGAACCAAAGGGGGGGTGAGCAGTTCTTC.

The chain recombines TRBV6-5 with TRBJ2-3; D possibly corresponds to TRBD2 (6 bases). The germline V and J ends were trimmed by 0 bases and 8 bases, with 15 bases remaining between them. CDR1 MNHEY and CDR2 SVGAGI come from the germline V gene. The CDR3 has 15 amino acids. The CDR3 reads CASSYSSGGGRTQYF. The CDR3 DNA reads TGTGCCAGCAGTTACTCGTCTGGGGGAGGCCGTACGCAGTATTTT.

This chain uses TRBV5-1 with TRBJ2-2; D may be TRBD2 (6 bases). Per the germline V gene, CDR1 is SGHRS and CDR2 is YFSETQ. The CDR3 is 17 residues long. Trimming left V 0 bases short and J 1 base short, with 13 bases between. The CDR3 reads CASSLARDSRNTGELFF. CDR3 in DNA: TGCGCCAGCAGCTTGGCCAGGGACTCGCGGAACACCGGGGAGCTGTTTTTT.

The chain uses TRBV15 and TRBJ1-4, with 7 bases aligning to TRBD1. This CDR3 has 16 amino acids. Germline V gene lookup returns CDR1 LNHNV and CDR2 YYDKDF (reference sequence). The trim removed 3 bases at V and 2 bases at J, leaving 6 bases unmatched. The CDR3 DNA is TGTGCCACCAGCAGGTACAGGGGTGTCACTAATGAAAAACTGTTTTTT. Its translation is CATSRYRGVTNEKLFF. Using reference TRBV15 and TRBJ1-4 for the parts outside the CDR3, the full variable domain is DAMVIQNPRYQVTQFGKPVTLSCSQTLNHNVMYWYQQKSSQAPKLLFHYYDKDFNNEADTPDNFQSRRPNTSFCFLDIRSPGLGDTAMYLCATSRYRGVTNEKLFFGSGTQLSVL.

This clone has more than one count but fewer than ten. The chain carries TRBV15 and TRBJ1-4, with D unresolved. The germline V gene has CDR1 LNHNV and CDR2 YYDKDF (reference sequence). This CDR3 has 14 residues. V lost 4 bases and J lost 7, with 13 bases in between. The CDR3 bases are TGTGCCACCAGCATTCTCACACGGGGTGAAAAACTGTTTTTT. This sequence encodes CATSILTRGEKLFF.

V is TRBV12-3 or TRBV12-4 and J is TRBJ1-2; D might be TRBD1 (6 bases). V shed 5 bases and J shed 3 bases, with 10 bases lying between them. The CDR3 loop spans 13 amino acids. The CDR3 reads CASSQGLDYGYTF. CDR3 DNA sequence: TGTGCCAGCAGTCAGGGGTTAGACTATGGCTACACCTTC.

The chain joins TRBV7-2 to TRBJ2-1, with 13 bases lining up with TRBD2. The CDR3 sequence is 16 residues long. Germline trimming cut 4 bases from V and 12 bases from J; bases unmatched to any gene: 12. The germline V gene has CDR1 SGHTA and CDR2 FQGNSA. In nucleotides, the CDR3 is TGTGCCAGCAGCTCCACCACTAGCGGGGGGGCTGGTTGGCAGTTCTTC. Its protein product is CASSSTTSGGAGWQFF.

This rearrangement joins TRBV5-1 to TRBJ2-1, with TRBD2 matching 12 bases. Per the germline V gene, CDR1 is SGHRS and CDR2 is YFSETQ. The CDR3 contains 17 residues. Unmatched junction bases numbered 10, after V lost 0 bases and J lost 9 bases. In DNA, the CDR3 is TGCGCCAGCAGCTTGGCACCGCTAGCGGGAGGGGGGGTTGAGCAGTTCTTC. This sequence encodes CASSLAPLAGGGVEQFF. Combining the CDR3 with reference TRBV5-1 and TRBJ2-1 gives the whole variable domain KAGVTQTPRYLIKTRGQQVTLSCSPISGHRSVSWYQQTPGQGLQFLFEYFSETQRNKGNFPGRFSGRQFSNSRSEMNVSTLELGDSALYLCASSLAPLAGGGVEQFFGPGTRLTVL.

This clone occurred once. The gene calls are TRBV11-3 and TRBJ2-3; 8 bases line up with TRBD1. Trimming cost V 4 bases and J 0 bases; bases outside gene matches: 15. In germline, CDR1 is SGHNT, CDR2 YENEEA. The CDR3 covers 19 residues. The CDR3 loop reads CASSSGRRTGPSSTDTQYF. The CDR3 nucleotides are TGTGCCAGCAGCTCGGGACGCCGGACAGGGCCTTCTAGCACAGATACGCAGTATTTT.